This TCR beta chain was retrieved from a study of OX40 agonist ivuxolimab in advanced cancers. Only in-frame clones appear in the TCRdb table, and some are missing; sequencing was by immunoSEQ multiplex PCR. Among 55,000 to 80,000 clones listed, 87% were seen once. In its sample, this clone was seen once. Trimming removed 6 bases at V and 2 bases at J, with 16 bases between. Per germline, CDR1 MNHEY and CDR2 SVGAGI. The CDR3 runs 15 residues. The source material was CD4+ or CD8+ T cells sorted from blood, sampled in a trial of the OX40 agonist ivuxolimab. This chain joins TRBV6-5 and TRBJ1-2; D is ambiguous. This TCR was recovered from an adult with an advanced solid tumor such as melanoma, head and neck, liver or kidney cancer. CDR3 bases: TGTGCCAGCAGACCACCCCGAGGGTCCAACTATGGCTACACCTTC. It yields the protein CASRPPRGSNYGYTF.